This T cell receptor (beta chain) is from a study of shared clonotypes between healthy human individuals. On this clone: Its antigen remains unidentified.

Whole-study results and caveats: Larger richness was generally estimated for naive than memory subsets. Among donors, sharing of clonotypes was expected to be affected by sequencing depth.

Original handling: Because ImmunoSEQ provided only junction sequences with no quality scores, the filtering differed. The table came from immunoSEQ multiplex PCR; TCRdb's copy has only in-frame clones and leaves some out. That table is the source of V, J and clone size, and D and trimming were worked out from the DNA. The sample includes millions of clones, 85% to 95% of them seen just once. Terminally differentiated effector memory CD45RA+ cells were left out of the naive CD8 fraction, which was CD45RO-negative and positively selected for CCR7. Every donor was a Caucasian adult from Nashville, Tennessee. Trimming removed 5 bases from V and 5 bases from J, with 19 bases in between. Germline CDR1 SEHNR, CDR2 FQNEAQ (reference sequence). The CDR3 has 15 residues.

The clonotype originates from a man aged 18 to 29 in good health. The sample taken for sequencing was naive CD8+ T cells sorted from blood. The chain couples TRBV7-9 to TRBJ2-7, with D possibly being TRBD1 (6 bases). CDR3 sequence (DNA): TGTGCCAGCAGCGACACAGGGAACTGGGCCGACGAGCAGTACTTC. Translated: CASSDTGNWADEQYF.